This T cell receptor (beta chain) was sequenced in a study of blood T cell repertoires in COVID-19 (TCRdb year 2020). About the investigation overall: Collaborator samples came from the United States, Italy and Spain and covered acute and convalescent phases of COVID-19. The prospective study material was composed of cDNA or gDNA derived from T cells, B-cell-depleted T cells, or PBMCs. Deeply sampled blood TCRbeta repertoires from subjects exposed to, actively infected with, or recovered from COVID-19 were included in the dataset. The repertoires were released in a freely available public database intended as a resource for research on the immune response to SARS-CoV-2. Samples came from the ongoing ImmuneRACE study (first 160 participants) plus 1,254 subjects from 6 global collaborators. Sample metadata almost always included a de-identified subject ID, COVID-19 status, age in years and sex. Where HLA class I and class II types were available, the types were taken from metadata supplied by the sample provider, not from assay-based typing. The paper's findings and limits, for the study overall: The quantity of clinical and demographic metadata differed by source and by participant and was supplied without curation.

TCRbeta CDR3 regions were amplified from genomic DNA by means of the immunoSEQ Assay, a bias-controlled multiplex PCR. Concerning the study's data processing: The number of nucleated cells in each sample was estimated from the amplification of reference gene primers within the assay. To quantify the absolute abundance of each unique TCRbeta CDR3 rearrangement, sequence reads were collapsed and filtered. For each sample, productive Simpson clonality was calculated as the square root of Simpson's diversity index across productive rearrangements. TCRdb provides this immuneACCESS table in a form limited to in-frame rearrangements. Some clones are lacking; in checked studies, under half of them reflect an unresolved V gene, and why the rest are absent is not known. Clone size and the V and J calls come from that table; the DNA yielded D and trimming. This sample has about 260,000 clones in its table, and roughly 86% of those were observed once. The ten largest clonotypes hold approximately 2.3% of the sample.

The germline V gene (reference sequence) sets CDR1 to SEHNR and CDR2 to FQNEAQ. The CDR3 measures 17 amino acids from cysteine to phenylalanine. Just the 51-base CDR3 DNA is kept, in frame starting at base 1. Germline trimming: 5 bases from V, 6 bases from J; junction bases outside gene matches: 19. Each collaborating institution followed its own protocols to collect whole blood in K2EDTA tubes. For TCRbeta analysis, collaborators shipped samples as frozen whole blood, isolated PBMCs, or DNA extracted from either of those sample types. About this clone itself: The antigen it binds to is not known. The sample holds no much larger clone one base away, and base qualities are not on file.

Specimen: peripheral blood. This sequence uses TRBV7-9 and TRBJ2-7; 7 nucleotides in the junction match TRBD2. This TCR came from a woman in her fifties or sixties with acute or convalescent COVID-19. The CDR3 has the sequence CASSVSLGGFHGSEQYF. The DNA reads as follows: TGTGCCAGCAGCGTAAGTTTGGGGGGGTTCCATGGCTCCGAGCAGTACTTC.